The 27 T cell receptor beta chains listed next were all sequenced from one sample in a study of PD-L1 blockade in urothelial cancer. Time point in this sample: pretreatment peripheral blood. The repertoire was sequenced with immunoSEQ multiplex PCR; TCRdb's copy has only in-frame clones and lacks some. The data contain 50,000 to 55,000 clones, about four fifths of them singletons. Sequenced here: PBMCs, sampled around atezolizumab (anti-PD-L1) treatment. Receptor source: a man aged 45-65 years with urothelial cancer.

This chain uses TRBV18 with TRBJ1-5; no clear D. Germline CDR1 and CDR2: KGHSH and LQKENI. The length of the CDR3 is 13 residues. Trimming took off 5 bases at V and 7 bases at J, with 12 bases between the two ends. The CDR3 protein is CASSGGGRQPQHF. In DNA, the CDR3 is TGTGCCAGCTCAGGAGGAGGGAGACAGCCCCAGCATTTT.

The chain links TRBV27 to TRBJ2-2; 8 bases align to TRBD2. The germline V gene encodes CDR1 MNHEY and CDR2 SMNVEV (reference sequence). The CDR3 spans 17 residues. With 3 bases clipped from V and 5 bases from J, the junction kept 11 bases outside the gene matches. CDR3 sequence: CASSLEMRTSSTGELFF. In nucleotides, the CDR3 is TGTGCCAGCAGTTTGGAGATGAGGACTAGCTCAACCGGGGAGCTGTTTTTT.

This clone was observed a handful of times. The V gene is TRBV27, the J gene TRBJ2-1; TRBD1 might be the D (5 bases). Germline loops: CDR1 MNHEY, CDR2 SMNVEV (reference sequence). The CDR3 extends over 12 amino acids. V was trimmed by 5 bases and J by 6 bases, leaving 8 bases between them. The chain's CDR3 is CASSPQGNEQFF. CDR3 DNA: TGTGCCAGCAGTCCCCAGGGCAATGAGCAGTTCTTC.

The chain is built from TRBV18 and TRBJ2-1; the D gene is possibly TRBD1 (5 bases). The CDR3 runs to 16 residues. Germline CDR1 KGHSH, CDR2 LQKENI. With 1 base removed from V and 2 bases from J, the gap between germline ends came to 12 bases. CDR3 residues: CASSPLSGPTYNEQFF. The CDR3 nucleotides read TGTGCCAGCTCACCACTTTCAGGGCCTACCTACAATGAGCAGTTCTTC.

To note about this clone: A junction boundary mismatches the germline segment, possibly from a read error. This sequence joins TRBV30 and TRBJ2-7; 7 nucleotides match TRBD1. The CDR3 contains 12 residues. In germline, CDR1 is GTSNPN, CDR2 SVGIG (reference sequence). CDR3 DNA: TGTGCCTGGAGCATGCAGGGGGACGAGCGGTACTTC. It specifies CAWSMQGDERYF. The full variable domain, its missing parts supplied by reference TRBV30 and TRBJ2-7, is SQTIHQWPATLVQPVGSPLSLECTVEGTSNPNLYWYRQAAGRGLQLLFYSVGIGQISSEVPQNLSASRPQDRQFILSSKKLLLSDSGFYLCAWSMQGDERYFGPGTRLTVT.

This clone showed up just a few times. This chain connects TRBV19 to TRBJ1-2; the D gene is possibly TRBD1 (5 bases). Trimming removed 2 bases at V and 8 bases at J, with 18 bases between. Looked up from germline, CDR1 is LNHDA and CDR2 is SQIVND (reference sequence). The CDR3 is 15 residues long. This CDR3 reads CASSIRGREVSGYTF. The CDR3, as DNA: TGTGCCAGTAGTATACGTGGCAGGGAGGTTTCAGGCTACACCTTC. The whole variable domain, remainder taken from reference TRBV19 and TRBJ1-2, is DGGITQSPKYLFRKEGQNVTLSCEQNLNHDAMYWYRQDPGQGLRLIYYSQIVNDFQKGDIAEGYSVSREKKESFPLTVTSAQKNPTAFYLCASSIRGREVSGYTFGSGTRLTVV.

This chain links TRBV2 with TRBJ2-1; 9 positions match TRBD1. CDR1 is SNHLY and CDR2 is FYNNEI in the germline V gene. The CDR3 runs to 13 residues. V was pared by 4 bases and J by 5 bases, with 0 bases of the junction left unmatched. CDR3 residues: CASSGTGDNEQFF. CDR3 DNA sequence: TGTGCCAGCAGTGGGACAGGGGACAATGAGCAGTTCTTC.

J is TRBJ2-5 and V is TRBV7-3, with TRBD2 matching 8 bases. The V segment lost 3 bases and the J segment 5 bases; nucleotides outside the gene matches: 8. CDR3 length: 15 amino acids. Germline CDR1 SGHTA, CDR2 FQGTGA. The CDR3, as DNA: TGTGCCAGCAGCTTGTCCGGGGGGGCCAGGGAGACCCAGTACTTC. Protein: CASSLSGGARETQYF. The whole variable domain, filled in from reference TRBV7-3 and TRBJ2-5, reads GAGVSQTPSNKVTEKGKYVELRCDPISGHTALYWYRQSLGQGPEFLIYFQGTGAADDSGLPNDRFFAVRPEGSVSTLKIQRTERGDSAVYLCASSLSGGARETQYFGPGTRLLVL.

The genes are TRBV6-1 and TRBJ2-7; TRBD1 is a possible D gene (5 bases). CDR1 and CDR2 from the germline V gene are MNHNS and SASEGT. This CDR3 has 14 amino acids. V was shortened by 3 bases and J by 5 bases, with 14 bases between the two germline ends. This CDR3 is CASSDRQGSNEQYF. DNA of the CDR3: TGTGCCAGCAGTGATCGGCAGGGTTCCAACGAGCAGTACTTC.

The chain uses TRBV5-1 and TRBJ2-3; the match to TRBD2 covers 15 bases. Trimming at V came to 4 bases and at J to 3 bases, leaving 6 bases not matched to a gene. CDR3 length equals 17 residues. Germline V gives CDR1 SGHRS, CDR2 YFSETQ. This CDR3 is CASSPGLAGGFTDTQYF. The CDR3 region has the DNA TGCGCCAGCAGCCCGGGACTAGCGGGAGGTTTTACAGATACGCAGTATTTT.

The V and J genes are TRBV19 and TRBJ2-1; 10 bases agree with TRBD2. After removal of 6 bases from V and 6 bases from J, the junction contained 5 bases not matched to a gene. The CDR3 covers 14 residues. Germline lookup yields CDR1 LNHDA and CDR2 SQIVND (reference sequence). This chain's CDR3 is CASRTSGLRNEQFF. The CDR3, as DNA: TGTGCCAGTAGGACTAGCGGGTTGCGCAATGAGCAGTTCTTC.

V gene TRBV6-5 combines with J gene TRBJ1-1; D unclear. CDR1 is MNHEY, CDR2 SVGAGI, per germline. V lost 6 bases, J lost 3 bases, and 8 bases lay in between. The CDR3 runs to 12 residues. The CDR3 loop reads CASRRGYTEAFF. The CDR3 DNA is TGTGCCAGCAGAAGAGGCTACACTGAAGCTTTCTTT.

A remark on this clone: One junction end does not reproduce the germline sequence, and a read error may be involved. The genes are TRBV5-1 and TRBJ2-5; TRBD2 is a possible D gene (7 bases). Germline values: CDR1 SGHRS, CDR2 YFSETQ. The length of the CDR3 is 19 residues. The CDR3 reads CASSLGRSGGLSAQESQYF. The CDR3 nucleotides read TGCGCCAGCAGCTTGGGGCGATCGGGGGGCCTATCCGCCCAAGAGTCCCAGTACTTC.

This chain uses TRBV28 with TRBJ2-5, with TRBD2 matching over 16 bases. Losses at the gene ends were 6 bases for V and 5 bases for J; bases not matched to a gene: 12. Germline V CDR1 and CDR2: MDHEN, SYDVKM. The CDR3 has 18 residues. The DNA of the CDR3 is TGTGCCAGCAGAAACCCCGGGACTAGCGGGAGGGCCTGGGAGACCCAGTACTTC. Protein product: CASRNPGTSGRAWETQYF. Based on the CDR3 plus reference TRBV28 and TRBJ2-5, the full variable domain is DVKVTQSSRYLVKRTGEKVFLECVQDMDHENMFWYRQDPGLGLRLIYFSYDVKMKEKGDIPEGYSVSREKKERFSLILESASTNQTSMYLCASRNPGTSGRAWETQYFGPGTRLLVL.

V and J are TRBV2 and TRBJ2-2; D is uncertain. Germline CDR1 reads SNHLY; CDR2 reads FYNNEI. The CDR3 has 11 amino acids. Trimming stripped 10 bases from V and 6 bases from J, with 9 bases between. The CDR3 DNA sequence: TGTGCCACCATAGCACCCGGGGAGCTGTTTTTT. Its translation: CATIAPGELFF.

The rearrangement uses TRBV28 and TRBJ1-2, with 7 nucleotides matching TRBD1. The CDR3 consists of 15 residues. The germline V gene encodes CDR1 MDHEN and CDR2 SYDVKM. J gave up 3 bases and V 4 bases, and 8 bases lay outside the gene matches. This chain's CDR3 is CASSSAQGGHYGYTF. DNA for the CDR3: TGTGCCAGCAGTTCCGCCCAGGGGGGACACTATGGCTACACCTTC.

The chain combines TRBV6-5 with TRBJ1-6; maybe TRBD1 (6 bases). Germline loops: CDR1 MNHEY, CDR2 SVGAGI. V shed 6 bases and J shed 7 bases, with 10 bases lying between them. The CDR3 has 13 residues. The CDR3 loop is CASRDSPNSPLHF. DNA for the CDR3: TGTGCCAGCAGGGACAGCCCAAATTCACCCCTCCACTTT.

This chain joins TRBV9 and TRBJ2-3; D not certain. With 4 bases removed from V and 6 bases from J, the gap between germline ends came to 12 bases. The CDR3 totals 13 residues. Germline V gene sequence: CDR1 SGDLS, CDR2 YYNGEE. This chain's CDR3 is CASSSLIGDTQYF. The CDR3 bases are TGTGCCAGCAGCTCCCTTATCGGGGATACGCAGTATTTT.

The V gene is TRBV30, the J gene TRBJ2-5; 13 bases align to TRBD2. Looked up from germline, CDR1 is GTSNPN and CDR2 is SVGIG (reference sequence). J was trimmed by 5 bases and V by 5 bases; bases with no gene match: 8. CDR3 size: 15 residues. DNA of the CDR3: TGTGCCTGGTCCCGACTAGCGGGAGGAATGGAGACCCAGTACTTC. Protein: CAWSRLAGGMETQYF.

The chain uses TRBV30 and TRBJ2-2, with TRBD1 matching 9 bases. The CDR3 runs to 14 residues. V lost 4 bases to trimming and J lost 6 bases; unmatched junction nucleotides: 6. Per the germline V gene, CDR1 is GTSNPN and CDR2 is SVGIG (reference sequence). CDR3 in amino acids: CAWKWTGAPGELFF. Written as DNA, the CDR3 is TGTGCCTGGAAATGGACAGGGGCCCCCGGGGAGCTGTTTTTT.

CDR3: CASAAPLQGRGYTF. CDR3 DNA: TGTGCCTCAGCAGCGCCACTACAGGGTCGAGGCTACACCTTC. This sequence joins TRBV9 and TRBJ1-2; D is perhaps TRBD1 (6 bases). Germline V lookup: CDR1 SGDLS, CDR2 YYNGEE. The CDR3 runs to 14 residues. Trimming shortened V by 10 bases and J by 8 bases, and 24 bases separated the two germline ends.

V usage is TRBV7-8 and J usage is TRBJ1-2; 8 bases fit TRBD1. V lost 1 base, J lost 7 bases, and 8 bases stayed unmatched. This CDR3 has 15 amino acids. Germline V CDR1 and CDR2: SGHVS, FQNEAQ. This CDR3 reads CASSLEPGGIGGYTF. CDR3 DNA: TGTGCCAGCAGCTTAGAGCCAGGGGGCATCGGTGGCTACACCTTC.

The chain joins TRBV2 to TRBJ2-7; TRBD1 matches 8 bases. V shed 6 bases, J shed 0 bases, and the junction held 7 bases outside the gene matches. Germline values: CDR1 SNHLY, CDR2 FYNNEI. The CDR3 extends over 15 amino acids. CDR3 in amino acids: CASRMTGVRSYEQYF. CDR3 coding DNA: TGTGCCAGCAGGATGACAGGGGTTCGCTCCTACGAGCAGTACTTC.

This chain uses TRBV2 with TRBJ2-3; 15 nucleotides line up with TRBD2. The CDR3 contains 18 residues. Germline CDR1 is SNHLY and CDR2 is FYNNEI. With V trimmed by 4 bases and J by 0 bases, 5 bases remained unmatched. The CDR3 region has the DNA TGTGCCAGCAGTGGGACTAGCGGGGGGGATTTGAGCACAGATACGCAGTATTTT. Encoded protein: CASSGTSGGDLSTDTQYF.

The chain links TRBV5-1 to TRBJ2-5, with a tentative D call TRBD2 (5 bases). CDR3 length: 15 amino acids. Deletions cut 6 bases from V and 4 bases from J, with 19 bases between. CDR1 SGHRS and CDR2 YFSETQ come from the germline V gene. For the CDR3, the DNA is TGCGCCAGCACTGACGGGGTCGGGAAAGGAGAGACCCAGTACTTC. Protein: CASTDGVGKGETQYF.

This chain joins TRBV7-2 and TRBJ2-6, with D unresolved. V lost 1 base, J lost 0 bases, and 4 bases lay in between. The CDR3 extends over 15 amino acids. Looked up from germline, CDR1 is SGHTA and CDR2 is FQGNSA. The CDR3 protein is CASSLDNSGANVLTF. CDR3 bases: TGTGCCAGCAGCTTAGACAACTCTGGGGCCAACGTCCTGACTTTC. Complete variable domain (other parts from reference TRBV7-2 and TRBJ2-6): GAGVSQSPSNKVTEKGKDVELRCDPISGHTALYWYRQSLGQGLEFLIYFQGNSAPDKSGLPSDRFSAERTGGSVSTLTIQRTQQEDSAVYLCASSLDNSGANVLTFGAGSRLTVL.

The V gene is TRBV7-9, the J gene TRBJ2-1, with a weak D call TRBD2 (7 bases). This CDR3 spans 15 amino acids. V lost 0 bases to trimming and J lost 6 bases, with 12 bases between them. The germline CDR1 and CDR2 sequences are SEHNR and FQNEAQ (reference sequence). DNA for the CDR3: TGTGCCAGCAGCTTAGCGGGGGGGCCCCCCAATGAGCAGTTCTTC. Protein product: CASSLAGGPPNEQFF.